The 14 T cell receptor beta chains presented below share a single source sample, sequenced in a study of blood T cells in healthy people across ages. Sample-barcoded 5' priming and a J-beta primer mix drove a second PCR of about 7 to 11 cycles. One entry per CDR3 protein results from TCRdb running MiXCR on the 5' RACE reads. The data contain about 1.1 million distinct CDR3 sequences, more than 30% of them singletons. Input material: blood. The receptors were sampled from a man younger than 35 in good health.

The V gene is TRBV20-1, the J gene TRBJ1-3, with unresolved D. The CDR3 contains 15 residues. Trimming cost V 3 bases and J 0 bases, with 12 bases left between them. Looked up from germline, CDR1 is DFQATT and CDR2 is SNEGSKA (reference sequence). The CDR3 reads CSARAPRASGNTIYF. CDR3 bases: TGCAGTGCTAGGGCCCCTCGGGCCTCTGGAAACACCATATATTTT.

J is TRBJ1-3 and V is TRBV5-1; 7 bases agree with TRBD1. V lost 3 bases and J lost 0; bases outside the gene matches: 3. Germline CDR1 is SGHRS and CDR2 is YFSETQ. The CDR3 contains 15 residues. This CDR3 is CASSYGQDSGNTIYF. CDR3 in DNA: TGCGCCAGCAGCTACGGACAGGACTCTGGAAACACCATATATTTT.

This clonotype appeared a few times. The rearrangement joins TRBV20-1 to TRBJ2-1, with 9 positions matching TRBD1. Germline CDR1 is DFQATT and CDR2 is SNEGSKA (reference sequence). The CDR3 is 15 residues long. The V and J ends lost 0 bases and 9 bases, in that order; junction bases with no gene match: 9. The CDR3 region is CSAREYGTGLSEQFF. In nucleotides, the CDR3 is TGCAGTGCTAGAGAGTACGGGACAGGGCTAAGTGAGCAGTTCTTC.

The V gene is TRBV20-1, the J gene TRBJ2-5, with TRBD2 as a possible D gene (5 bases). The CDR3 is 12 amino acids. V lost 1 base, J lost 5 bases, and 8 bases lay in between. Germline lookup yields CDR1 DFQATT and CDR2 SNEGSKA (reference sequence). The CDR3: CSARGPGETQYF. The CDR3 nucleotides read TGCAGTGCTAGAGGCCCGGGGGAGACCCAGTACTTC.

This clonotype has only a few counts. V gene TRBV20-1 combines with J gene TRBJ2-3, with TRBD1 matching 9 bases. The CDR3 sequence is 15 residues long. V lost 4 bases, J lost 1 base, and 6 bases stayed unmatched. Germline V lookup: CDR1 DFQATT, CDR2 SNEGSKA (reference sequence). CDR3: CSATQGDRGTDTQYF. Here the CDR3 DNA reads TGCAGTGCTACACAAGGGGACAGGGGCACAGATACGCAGTATTTT.

This clonotype was detected only a few times. The chain couples TRBV12-3 or TRBV12-4 to TRBJ1-1; D unclear. The CDR3 runs to 13 residues. Trimming removed 3 bases from V and 3 bases from J, with 8 bases in between. The CDR3 nucleotides read TGTGCCAGCAGTTTGAGTGAATACACTGAAGCTTTCTTT. Protein sequence: CASSLSEYTEAFF.

There are a few counts of this clonotype. The chain links TRBV10-3 to TRBJ1-4, with D unclear. The V gene's germline CDR1 is ENHRY and CDR2 SYGVKD. The CDR3 spans 13 residues. V gave up 3 bases and J gave up 8 bases, with 10 bases separating them. CDR3 nucleotides: TGTGCCATCAGTGAATCTGGAAAGGAAAAACTGTTTTTT. It translates to CAISESGKEKLFF.

J is TRBJ1-1 and V is TRBV6-2 or TRBV6-3; D might be TRBD1 (5 bases). The CDR3 contains 15 residues. The V end was cut by 5 bases, the J end by 3 bases, with 16 bases between. Germline-derived CDR1 and CDR2 are MNHEY and SVGEGT. The CDR3 here is CASSTSGRAYTEAFF. CDR3 sequence (DNA): TGTGCCAGCAGTACGAGTGGCAGGGCCTACACTGAAGCTTTCTTT.

This clonotype has only one observation. The chain joins TRBV29-1 to TRBJ2-1; D might be TRBD2 (6 bases). The length of the CDR3 is 12 residues. V shed 3 bases and J shed 10 bases, with 13 bases lying between them. Germline V CDR1 and CDR2: SQVTM, ANQGSEA. CDR3 nucleotide sequence: TGCAGCGTTGAGGCGCCGGGGAGGGAGCAGTTCTTC. Translation gives CSVEAPGREQFF.

This clonotype was counted a few times. The V gene is TRBV27, the J gene TRBJ2-1; D is unresolved. V lost 4 bases and J lost 2, with 9 bases in between. This CDR3 region has 14 residues. CDR1 and CDR2 (germline): MNHEY, SMNVEV (reference sequence). CDR3 sequence: CASSSLWAYNEQFF. In DNA form, the CDR3 reads TGTGCCAGCAGTTCCCTCTGGGCCTACAATGAGCAGTTCTTC.

J is TRBJ2-1 and V is TRBV9, with TRBD2 identical over 8 bases. Germline values: CDR1 SGDLS, CDR2 YYNGEE. V dropped 0 bases and J dropped 4; count of bases not matched to a gene: 12. CDR3 size: 18 residues. The CDR3 loop is CASSVGSSGGWDYNEQFF. The CDR3 DNA follows: TGTGCCAGCAGCGTAGGGTCGAGCGGGGGCTGGGATTACAATGAGCAGTTCTTC.

The chain links TRBV24-1 to TRBJ1-2, with 7 bases matching TRBD1. With 4 bases clipped from V and 5 bases from J, the junction kept 6 bases outside the gene matches. The CDR3 runs 14 residues. The V gene's germline CDR1 is KGHDR and CDR2 SFDVKD. The CDR3 nucleotides read TGTGCCACCAGTGACACTGGGACAGCATATGGCTACACCTTC. Its translation is CATSDTGTAYGYTF.

The V gene is TRBV20-1, the J gene TRBJ1-2; TRBD1 agrees at 7 bases. Germline assignment: CDR1 DFQATT and CDR2 SNEGSKA (reference sequence). This CDR3 has 11 residues. The CDR3 nucleotides are TGCGGAACGGGACAGTCTCATGGCTACACCTTC. Its protein product is CGTGQSHGYTF.

The gene calls are TRBV19 and TRBJ2-1; D not certain. With 10 bases removed from V and 10 bases from J, the gap between germline ends came to 14 bases. Germline V gene data show CDR1 as LNHDA and CDR2 as SQIVND (reference sequence). The CDR3 runs to 11 residues. The chain's CDR3 is CATKTHGEQFF. The CDR3 DNA reads TGTGCCACCAAAACCCACGGCGAGCAGTTCTTC.